This T cell receptor (beta chain) was profiled in a study of blood T cell repertoires in COVID-19. About the study: Samples taken during acute and convalescent COVID-19 were collected in the United States, Italy and Spain. PBMCs, B-cell-depleted T cells, or T cells provided the cDNA or gDNA that made up the material.

The germline V and J ends were trimmed by 1 base and 2 bases, with 4 bases remaining between them. Per germline, CDR1 SGHTA and CDR2 FQGTGA. This CDR3 has 13 residues. The authors' processing: The authors estimated nucleated cell counts from reference gene primer amplification. The repertoire was sequenced with immunoSEQ multiplex PCR; TCRdb's copy has only in-frame clones and lacks some. D and trimming come from the DNA, and the V and J calls and clone size come from that table. The sample holds roughly 130,000 clones, more than 70% seen once. Specimen: peripheral blood. This TCR was recovered from a woman in her 30s who had recovered from COVID-19. The chain links TRBV7-3 to TRBJ2-3; no definite D call. For the CDR3, the DNA is TGTGCCAGCAGCTTAATGGCCACAGATACGCAGTATTTT. Translating gives CASSLMATDTQYF.